A single sample is the source of the 20 T cell receptor beta chains below, sequenced in a study of T-cell reconstitution after alpha-beta-depleted transplantation in children. A TCRbeta library incorporating unique molecular identifiers was prepared. TCRdb reanalysed the PCR reads using MiXCR and keeps one entry per CDR3 protein. Found here are about 58,000 distinct CDR3 sequences, approximately 43% of them singletons; the top ten hold 95% to 98%. Specimen: PBMCs, mostly from graft donor cells, collected 360 days after TCRalphabeta/CD19-depleted stem cell transplant. The receptors derive from a male patient younger than 18 who had a stem cell transplant for acute lymphoblastic leukemia, so the T cells may come from the graft donor.

The chain uses TRBV7-6 and TRBJ2-7, with 15 bases identical to TRBD2. Trimming cost V 4 bases and J 5 bases; bases outside gene matches: 12. CDR1 is SGHVS, CDR2 FNYEAQ, per germline. The CDR3 has 18 amino acids. In DNA form, the CDR3 reads TGTGCCAGCAGCTCACCCGGGACTAGCGGGAGGAGAGAACACGAGCAGTACTTC. It yields the protein CASSSPGTSGRREHEQYF.

The V and J genes are TRBV28 and TRBJ2-5; D not resolved. Germline CDR1 is MDHEN and CDR2 is SYDVKM. This CDR3 comprises 12 residues. V was pared by 3 bases and J by 4 bases, with 6 bases between. The CDR3 DNA is TGTGCCAGCAGTTTGCCTCTAGAGACCCAGTACTTC. Its translation is CASSLPLETQYF.

The CDR3 sequence: CATSDSTTQQYF. In DNA, the CDR3 is TGTGCCACCAGTGATTCTACAACACAGCAGTACTTC. The V and J genes are TRBV24-1 and TRBJ2-7; D is ambiguous. CDR3 length equals 12 residues. Germline V gene data show CDR1 as KGHDR and CDR2 as SFDVKD. Trimming left V 2 bases short and J 8 bases short, with 9 bases between.

This clonotype was seen a few times. The chain employs TRBV7-6 and TRBJ1-5, with a weak D call TRBD1 (5 bases). Germline-derived CDR1 and CDR2 are SGHVS and FNYEAQ. This CDR3 is built from 15 residues. The V end lost 5 bases, the J end lost 0 bases, and 11 bases lay between the germline ends. The CDR3 protein is CASSRGTASNQPQHF. The CDR3 bases are TGTGCCAGCAGCCGGGGGACGGCTAGCAATCAGCCCCAGCATTTT.

V and J are TRBV7-8 and TRBJ2-3, with 7 positions matching TRBD2. V dropped 5 bases and J dropped 2; count of bases not matched to a gene: 10. CDR1 SGHVS and CDR2 FQNEAQ come from the germline V gene. The CDR3 covers 16 residues. In DNA, the CDR3 is TGTGCCAGCAGCACAATCGGGGGAGGGTACACAGATACGCAGTATTTT. It translates to CASSTIGGGYTDTQYF.

The chain has TRBV10-3 and TRBJ1-1; 8 positions agree with TRBD1. Trimming took 2 bases from V and 7 from J; bases not matched to a gene: 0. The CDR3 is 12 residues long. Looked up from germline, CDR1 is ENHRY and CDR2 is SYGVKD. CDR3 loop: CAISEDRGEAFF. The CDR3, as DNA: TGTGCCATCAGTGAGGACAGGGGTGAAGCTTTCTTT.

This clonotype was found a few times. J is TRBJ2-7 and V is TRBV20-1, with TRBD1 matching 7 bases. The V gene end was trimmed by 7 bases and the J gene end by 4 bases; junction bases not matched to a gene: 16. Germline CDR1 and CDR2: DFQATT and SNEGSKA (reference sequence). CDR3 length: 15 residues. This CDR3 is CSVQEFQGEIYEQYF. DNA for the CDR3: TGCAGTGTCCAAGAGTTCCAGGGGGAAATATACGAGCAGTACTTC.

This clonotype was counted a few times. The chain employs TRBV7-3 and TRBJ1-2, with TRBD1 matching 9 bases. The CDR3 is 15 residues long. Losses at the gene ends were 0 bases for V and 8 bases for J; bases not matched to a gene: 7. The germline gives CDR1 SGHTA, CDR2 FQGTGA. In nucleotides, the CDR3 is TGTGCCAGCAGCTTAACGCCGGACAGGGGTCAAGGCTACACCTTC. This translates into CASSLTPDRGQGYTF. Full variable domain (missing parts from reference TRBV7-3 and TRBJ1-2): GAGVSQTPSNKVTEKGKYVELRCDPISGHTALYWYRQSLGQGPEFLIYFQGTGAADDSGLPNDRFFAVRPEGSVSTLKIQRTERGDSAVYLCASSLTPDRGQGYTFGSGTRLTVV.

This chain uses TRBV28 with TRBJ2-4; the D gene could be TRBD1 or TRBD2 (5 bases each). Germline CDR1 is MDHEN and CDR2 is SYDVKM. Trimming removed 2 bases from V and 3 bases from J, with 14 bases in between. This CDR3 contains 16 residues. Written as DNA, the CDR3 is TGTGCCAGCAGTTTAACGTTGAGGGGCAGCAAAAACATTCAGTACTTC. Amino acid sequence: CASSLTLRGSKNIQYF. The whole variable domain, filled in from reference TRBV28 and TRBJ2-4, reads DVKVTQSSRYLVKRTGEKVFLECVQDMDHENMFWYRQDPGLGLRLIYFSYDVKMKEKGDIPEGYSVSREKKERFSLILESASTNQTSMYLCASSLTLRGSKNIQYFGAGTRLSVL.

In its sample, this clonotype was seen a few times. The chain recombines TRBV6-2 or TRBV6-3 with TRBJ2-3; 9 positions agree with TRBD2. From germline, CDR1 is MNHEY and CDR2 SVGEGT. V shed 0 bases and J 0 bases; nucleotides not matched to a gene: 13. The CDR3 is made up of 20 amino acids. DNA for the CDR3: TGTGCCAGCAGTTACTCGAAAGGGGTAGCGGGGGCCTCTAGCACAGATACGCAGTATTTT. Translating gives CASSYSKGVAGASSTDTQYF.

The sample holds a few counts of this clonotype. The chain has TRBV5-1 and TRBJ2-7; 13 nucleotides line up with TRBD2. Germline V CDR1 and CDR2: SGHRS, YFSETQ. Unmatched junction bases numbered 4, after V lost 4 bases and J lost 3 bases. This CDR3 has 15 residues. For the CDR3, the DNA is TGCGCCAGCAGCCCGGGACTAGCGGGGCTCTACGAGCAGTACTTC. It translates to CASSPGLAGLYEQYF. Full variable domain (outside the CDR3, taken from reference TRBV5-1 and TRBJ2-7): KAGVTQTPRYLIKTRGQQVTLSCSPISGHRSVSWYQQTPGQGLQFLFEYFSETQRNKGNFPGRFSGRQFSNSRSEMNVSTLELGDSALYLCASSPGLAGLYEQYFGPGTRLTVT.

J is TRBJ1-5 and V is TRBV28; D is perhaps TRBD1 (5 bases). This CDR3 has 15 residues. Trimming removed 2 bases at V and 3 bases at J, with 11 bases between. Germline V gene lookup returns CDR1 MDHEN and CDR2 SYDVKM. CDR3 nucleotides: TGTGCCAGCAGTTTACCAGGGCAAAACAATCAGCCCCAGCATTTT. This encodes CASSLPGQNNQPQHF.

In its sample, this clonotype was seen a few times. The rearrangement links TRBV28 to TRBJ2-5; 12 bases agree with TRBD2. Losses at the gene ends were 5 bases for V and 1 base for J; bases not matched to a gene: 11. CDR1 and CDR2 (germline): MDHEN, SYDVKM. CDR3 size: 18 residues. The chain's CDR3 is CASSPLGLAGGPQETQYF. CDR3 coding DNA: TGTGCCAGCAGTCCCCTTGGGCTAGCGGGAGGGCCCCAAGAGACCCAGTACTTC.

The count of this clonotype is one. The chain is built from TRBV9 and TRBJ2-1; 7 positions agree with TRBD2. CDR3 length equals 17 residues. CDR1 SGDLS and CDR2 YYNGEE come from the germline V gene. V was pared by 1 base and J by 5 bases, with 12 bases of the junction left unmatched. The CDR3 coding sequence is TGTGCCAGCAGCGTACCCCTGGGGGGAGGGAATCACAATGAGCAGTTCTTC. Translated: CASSVPLGGGNHNEQFF.

This clonotype has a handful of counts. This chain links TRBV10-3 with TRBJ2-6; TRBD1 matches at 9 bases. Germline V CDR1 and CDR2: ENHRY, SYGVKD. The CDR3 runs 20 residues. The V and J ends lost 7 bases and 1 base, in that order; junction bases with no gene match: 17. The CDR3 reads CAIKGSRDRAHLSGANVLTF. CDR3 DNA sequence: TGTGCCATCAAAGGCAGCCGGGACAGGGCTCACTTATCTGGGGCCAACGTCCTGACTTTC.

This clonotype was recorded a few times. The V call is TRBV6-5, the J call TRBJ2-1; 7 bases agree with TRBD2. The CDR3 consists of 19 residues. Germline lookup yields CDR1 MNHEY and CDR2 SVGAGI. V lost 1 base, J lost 0 bases, and 12 bases stayed unmatched. CDR3 loop: CASSYYSPTLAVSYNEQFF. DNA for the CDR3: TGTGCCAGCAGTTACTACTCCCCCACTCTAGCGGTCTCCTACAATGAGCAGTTCTTC.

This clonotype was seen a few times. The chain has TRBV10-3 and TRBJ2-3, with 7 bases aligning to TRBD1. The junction had 4 bases not matched to a gene; V was cut back by 6 bases and J by 1 base. The germline CDR1 and CDR2 sequences are ENHRY and SYGVKD. This CDR3 contains 14 residues. Here the CDR3 DNA reads TGTGCCATCAGGCAGGGGGATGGCACAGATACGCAGTATTTT. Protein sequence: CAIRQGDGTDTQYF.

The chain couples TRBV7-6 to TRBJ2-1, with 7 positions matching TRBD1. The germline CDR1 and CDR2 sequences are SGHVS and FNYEAQ. J was trimmed by 6 bases and V by 6 bases; bases with no gene match: 11. The CDR3 totals 15 residues. The CDR3 region has the DNA TGTGCCAGCAGACCGACGACAGGGACGGGCAATGAGCAGTTCTTC. Translation: CASRPTTGTGNEQFF.

The rearrangement uses TRBV10-3 and TRBJ1-1; D is perhaps TRBD1 (5 bases). V was trimmed by 0 bases and J by 8 bases, leaving 13 bases between them. CDR3 length: 14 amino acids. Per the germline V gene, CDR1 is ENHRY and CDR2 is SYGVKD. The CDR3 spells CAISESEGWSEAFF. DNA for the CDR3: TGTGCCATCAGTGAGTCTGAGGGGTGGAGCGAAGCTTTCTTT.

This sequence joins TRBV12-3 or TRBV12-4 and TRBJ2-2, with 8 bases identical to TRBD1. The CDR3 extends over 13 amino acids. After removal of 2 bases from V and 8 bases from J, the junction contained 1 base not matched to a gene. The CDR3 spells CASSLQGAGELFF. Written as DNA, the CDR3 is TGTGCCAGCAGTTTACAGGGGGCAGGGGAGCTGTTTTTT.